This T cell receptor (beta chain) was sequenced for a study of neurological immune-mediated disorders. Overall study: The approximately 34 multiple sclerosis patients comprised approximately 30 relapsing-remitting and 3 secondary progressive cases. Study-wide findings and caveats: Clinical features showed no association with the multiple sclerosis repertoire cluster, and MRI features showed none either. The study phylogenetically grouped the repertoires of 18 of 34 multiple sclerosis patients into one related-CDR3 cluster, a possible signature. TCR clonal expansion peaked in HTLV-1-associated myelopathy patients and was lowest in multiple sclerosis patients.

Germline assignment: CDR1 KGHDR and CDR2 SFDVKD. The CDR3 spans 13 residues. Trimming took 2 bases from V and 1 from J, leaving 4 bases between them. This clonotype was counted ten times or more. The antigen is unknown. TCRdb ran MiXCR on the 5' RACE reads and lists one entry per CDR3 protein. The sample shows about 62,000 distinct CDR3 sequences, roughly 3.5% of them seen only once. This TCR derives from a woman in her fifties or sixties with multiple sclerosis. The sequenced material came from PBMCs. V and J are TRBV24-1 and TRBJ1-2; D unresolved. CDR3 sequence: CATSDYSNYGYTF. The CDR3 DNA is TGTGCCACCAGTGATTACAGTAACTATGGCTACACCTTC.